One sample yielded the 2 T cell receptor beta chains listed below, sequenced in a study of patients and donors after allogeneic stem cell transplantation. TCRdb passed the RT-PCR reads through MiXCR, listing each CDR3 protein once. The sample has 150,000 to 200,000 distinct CDR3 sequences; around 30% are singletons. Sample: blood, either unsorted or a sorted T cell fraction (not recorded which). The receptors shown here come from a human donor who was either an allogeneic HSCT recipient or a stem cell or donor lymphocyte infusion donor (not recorded which). It is not recorded whose cells these are; they may come from a transplant donor.

V gene TRBV27 combines with J gene TRBJ2-2, with D uncertain. Deletions cut 4 bases from V and 4 bases from J, with 4 bases between. Germline loops: CDR1 MNHEY, CDR2 SMNVEV (reference sequence). The CDR3 has 12 amino acids. In DNA, the CDR3 is TGTGCCAGCAGTTGGCGCACCGGGGAGCTGTTTTTT. Protein sequence: CASSWRTGELFF.

The chain combines TRBV5-4 with TRBJ1-2; D unresolved. Germline CDR1 SGHNT, CDR2 YYREEE (reference sequence). The CDR3 extends over 14 amino acids. V lost 4 bases, J lost 2 bases, and 12 bases lay in between. CDR3 sequence: CASSPPGLNYGYTF. The CDR3 DNA reads TGTGCCAGCAGCCCCCCAGGACTCAACTATGGCTACACCTTC. Full variable domain (rest looked up from reference TRBV5-4 and TRBJ1-2): ETGVTQSPTHLIKTRGQQVTLRCSSQSGHNTVSWYQQALGQGPQFIFQYYREEENGRGNFPPRFSGLQFPNYSSELNVNALELDDSALYLCASSPPGLNYGYTFGSGTRLTVV.